A single sample is the source of the 30 T cell receptor beta chains below, sequenced in a study of blood T cell repertoires in COVID-19. Measured with immunoSEQ multiplex PCR; TCRdb has only the in-frame clones, and not every one. The sample includes over 150,000 clones, around four fifths of them seen just once. The sequencing input was peripheral blood. The receptors here all came from a woman aged 80 or older with acute or convalescent COVID-19.

The J gene is TRBJ2-5, the V gene TRBV5-6; TRBD1 aligns across 7 bases. CDR3 length: 16 residues. V lost 3 bases to trimming and J lost 4 bases; unmatched junction nucleotides: 12. Germline V gene data show CDR1 as SGHDT and CDR2 as YYEEEE. The CDR3 coding sequence is TGTGCCAGCAGCTACAGGGGTCACAGGTTCCGAGAGACCCAGTACTTC. Translation gives CASSYRGHRFRETQYF.

The rearrangement links TRBV4-3 to TRBJ1-6; 8 nucleotides agree with TRBD1. The J segment lost 10 bases and the V segment lost 1 base, leaving 9 bases of the junction unmatched. Germline values: CDR1 LGHNA, CDR2 YSLEER. The CDR3 totals 16 residues. The CDR3 bases are TGCGCCAGCAGCCAAGGGACAGGGAGTGGGGAATCACCCCTCCACTTT. Its protein product is CASSQGTGSGESPLHF.

The chain has TRBV27 and TRBJ2-1, with TRBD1 matching over 7 bases. V shed 6 bases, J shed 3 bases, and the junction held 11 bases outside the gene matches. CDR3 length: 16 residues. Germline assignment: CDR1 MNHEY and CDR2 SMNVEV (reference sequence). The DNA for the CDR3 is TGTGCCAGCAGCCCCACCCGGGACAGAAACTACAATGAGCAGTTCTTC. Its translation: CASSPTRDRNYNEQFF.

This clone occurred many times. The chain uses TRBV30 and TRBJ1-4; D unresolved. Between the trimmed V and J ends, which lost 0 bases and 12 bases, there was a span of 14 bases. The germline V gene encodes CDR1 GTSNPN and CDR2 SVGIG (reference sequence). The CDR3 runs 13 residues. CDR3 in amino acids: CAWSVSSGRELFF. The CDR3 bases are TGTGCCTGGAGTGTTTCATCGGGTCGTGAACTGTTTTTT.

The chain joins TRBV6-5 to TRBJ1-1; D is ambiguous. Germline CDR1 and CDR2: MNHEY and SVGAGI. CDR3 size: 14 residues. Deletions cut 7 bases from V and 2 bases from J, with 14 bases between. Here the CDR3 DNA reads TGTGCCAGCATCGGGGTTGGTAGTAACACTGAAGCTTTCTTT. Protein sequence: CASIGVGSNTEAFF.

This rearrangement joins TRBV9 to TRBJ2-6; 12 bases agree with TRBD1. The V and J ends lost 4 bases and 0 bases, in that order; junction bases with no gene match: 5. The V gene's germline CDR1 is SGDLS and CDR2 YYNGEE. The CDR3 loop spans 18 amino acids. The CDR3 bases are TGTGCCAGCAGCAAGGGACAGGGGGCAAACTCTGGGGCCAACGTCCTGACTTTC. The encoded protein is CASSKGQGANSGANVLTF.

The chain carries TRBV7-9 and TRBJ2-3, with 11 bases lining up with TRBD2. This CDR3 contains 15 residues. Germline loops: CDR1 SEHNR, CDR2 FQNEAQ (reference sequence). With 5 bases clipped from V and 5 bases from J, the junction kept 6 bases outside the gene matches. The CDR3 loop is CASSLLAGGGDTQYF. DNA for the CDR3: TGTGCCAGCAGCCTCTTAGCGGGAGGGGGAGATACGCAGTATTTT.

The chain couples TRBV7-9 to TRBJ1-6; D is unresolved. CDR1 and CDR2 from the germline V gene are SEHNR and FQNEAQ (reference sequence). Trimming pared 3 bases from V and 0 bases from J, leaving 9 bases between. This CDR3 is built from 16 residues. CDR3 region: CASSFGMRSYNSPLHF. The CDR3 DNA reads as TGTGCCAGCAGCTTCGGGATGCGCTCCTATAATTCACCCCTCCACTTT.

Only a few counts were recorded for this clone. The V call is TRBV5-1, the J call TRBJ2-1; 7 nucleotides agree with TRBD1. J was trimmed by 9 bases and V by 2 bases; bases with no gene match: 8. The CDR3 spans 14 residues. Germline V gives CDR1 SGHRS, CDR2 YFSETQ. Here the CDR3 reads CASSFDRAESEQFF. CDR3 nucleotide sequence: TGCGCCAGCAGCTTCGACAGGGCCGAGAGTGAGCAGTTCTTC.

The chain employs TRBV7-3 and TRBJ2-6; 10 bases fit TRBD2. V lost 2 bases and J lost 2; bases outside the gene matches: 3. CDR3 size: 17 residues. The germline V gene has CDR1 SGHTA and CDR2 FQGTGA. CDR3 nucleotides: TGTGCCAGCAGCTTAGGCCTAGCGGGGGCTGGGGCCAACGTCCTGACTTTC. This translates into CASSLGLAGAGANVLTF.

The V gene is TRBV3-1 (or the pseudogene TRBV3-2), the J gene TRBJ1-1, with D possibly matching TRBD1 (5 bases). Germline V CDR1 and CDR2: LGHDT, YNNKEL (reference sequence). The CDR3 spans 16 residues. V was cut by 4 bases and J by 0 bases, with 15 bases left in between. CDR3: CASSLFARGMNTEAFF. The CDR3 DNA reads as TGTGCCAGCAGCCTATTCGCGCGGGGGATGAACACTGAAGCTTTCTTT.

Only a few counts were recorded for this clone. The V gene is TRBV18, the J gene TRBJ1-1; D is uncertain. Between the trimmed V and J ends, which lost 2 bases and 4 bases, there was a span of 14 bases. The CDR3 sequence is 15 residues long. Per the germline V gene, CDR1 is KGHSH and CDR2 is LQKENI. This CDR3 reads CASSPGEGLSTEAFF. In DNA, the CDR3 is TGTGCCAGCTCACCAGGGGAGGGTTTGAGCACTGAAGCTTTCTTT.

The chain employs TRBV12-3 or TRBV12-4 and TRBJ2-3; perhaps TRBD2 as D (5 bases). This CDR3 has 13 amino acids. V was trimmed by 7 bases and J by 1 base, leaving 9 bases between them. This CDR3 reads CASITLGTDTQYF. DNA for the CDR3: TGTGCCAGCATCACACTAGGCACAGATACGCAGTATTTT.

Only a few counts were recorded for this clone. The chain employs TRBV19 and TRBJ1-2, with 10 bases lining up with TRBD1. V lost 5 bases, J lost 1 base, and 7 bases stayed unmatched. Germline lookup yields CDR1 LNHDA and CDR2 SQIVND (reference sequence). This CDR3 has 16 amino acids. The CDR3 protein is CASSSSGTGVNYGYTF. The CDR3 DNA is TGTGCCAGTAGTTCTTCCGGGACAGGGGTTAACTATGGCTACACCTTC.

This clone has only one observation. V usage is TRBV6-2 or TRBV6-3 and J usage is TRBJ2-7; TRBD2 agrees at 7 bases. CDR3 size: 16 residues. CDR1 and CDR2 from the germline V gene are MNHEY and SVGEGT. The trim removed 1 base at V and 4 bases at J, leaving 10 bases unmatched. The CDR3 region has the DNA TGTGCCAGCAGTTACTATAGCGGGTGGGGTGAATACGAGCAGTACTTC. Residues: CASSYYSGWGEYEQYF.

The V and J genes are TRBV3-1 (or the pseudogene TRBV3-2) and TRBJ2-7; 13 nucleotides match TRBD2. Losses at the gene ends were 1 base for V and 3 bases for J; bases not matched to a gene: 3. Germline values: CDR1 LGHDT, CDR2 YNNKEL (reference sequence). The CDR3 covers 16 residues. CDR3 sequence reads: CASSQVTSGRFYEQYF. The CDR3 DNA is TGTGCCAGCAGCCAAGTGACTAGCGGGAGGTTCTACGAGCAGTACTTC.

The chain is built from TRBV14 and TRBJ1-1; D gene unclear. The length of the CDR3 is 16 residues. V was cut by 0 bases and J by 1 base, with 12 bases left in between. Germline V gives CDR1 SGHDN, CDR2 FVKESK. The DNA for the CDR3 is TGTGCCAGCAGCCAAGATTCTAGTCGGGAGAACACTGAAGCTTTCTTT. It codes for CASSQDSSRENTEAFF.

The rearrangement links TRBV5-1 to TRBJ2-1, with D perhaps matching TRBD1 (6 bases). This CDR3 has 16 residues. Germline CDR1 is SGHRS and CDR2 is YFSETQ. Trimming stripped 5 bases from V and 5 bases from J, with 20 bases between. The CDR3 bases are TGCGCCAGCAGTCTTGCCTTGGAGACAGGCGACAATGAGCAGTTCTTC. As protein: CASSLALETGDNEQFF.

The V and J genes are TRBV6-1 and TRBJ2-2; D is possibly TRBD2 (5 bases). Trimming removed 7 bases from V and 4 bases from J, with 13 bases in between. CDR3 length: 14 residues. Germline loops: CDR1 MNHNS, CDR2 SASEGT. CDR3 in amino acids: CASTPRAGTGELFF. CDR3 nucleotide sequence: TGTGCCAGCACTCCTAGGGCGGGCACCGGGGAGCTGTTTTTT.

This clone was detected only a few times. V and J are TRBV19 and TRBJ1-5, with a tentative D call TRBD1 (6 bases). V was pared by 10 bases and J by 4 bases, with 20 bases between. Germline V gives CDR1 LNHDA, CDR2 SQIVND (reference sequence). CDR3 length: 15 residues. The CDR3 is CATKTRGQRNQPQHF. CDR3 bases: TGTGCCACCAAGACCAGAGGACAGAGGAATCAGCCCCAGCATTTT.

The chain carries TRBV7-2 and TRBJ1-5, with 9 positions matching TRBD1. The CDR3 extends over 16 amino acids. The V segment lost 0 bases and the J segment 8 bases; nucleotides outside the gene matches: 8. The germline CDR1 and CDR2 sequences are SGHTA and FQGNSA. The CDR3 DNA reads TGTGCCAGCAGCTTAGCGCTAGGGACAGGGAGTAAGCCCCAGCATTTT. It yields the protein CASSLALGTGSKPQHF.

This sequence joins TRBV11-2 and TRBJ2-1, with a tentative D call TRBD2 (6 bases). From germline, CDR1 is SGHAT and CDR2 FQNNGV. The V end was cut by 6 bases, the J end by 7 bases, with 16 bases between. The length of the CDR3 is 14 residues. The CDR3 region is CASSTWRGKNEQFF. For the CDR3, the DNA is TGTGCCAGCAGTACTTGGCGGGGTAAGAATGAGCAGTTCTTC.

This clone was seen at least ten times. CDR3: CAISGAGVPEAFF. The CDR3 DNA is TGTGCCATCAGTGGCGCCGGAGTACCTGAAGCTTTCTTT. The chain employs TRBV10-3 and TRBJ1-1; no definite D call. Trimming removed 4 bases from V and 6 bases from J, with 12 bases in between. Germline V gives CDR1 ENHRY, CDR2 SYGVKD. The CDR3 sequence is 13 residues long.

V usage is TRBV30 and J usage is TRBJ1-4; possible D gene TRBD1, 5 bases. CDR1 GTSNPN and CDR2 SVGIG come from the germline V gene (reference sequence). V shed 2 bases and J shed 4 bases, with 11 bases lying between them. The CDR3 runs to 14 residues. The CDR3 spells CAWSHRPRNEKLFF. CDR3 in DNA: TGTGCCTGGAGTCACAGGCCCCGTAATGAAAAACTGTTTTTT. The entire variable domain, with the rest obtained from reference TRBV30 and TRBJ1-4, is as follows: SQTIHQWPATLVQPVGSPLSLECTVEGTSNPNLYWYRQAAGRGLQLLFYSVGIGQISSEVPQNLSASRPQDRQFILSSKKLLLSDSGFYLCAWSHRPRNEKLFFGSGTQLSVL.

This clone was recorded a few times. The V gene is TRBV6-1, the J gene TRBJ2-5; D not certain. Trimming left V 5 bases short and J 5 bases short, with 9 bases between. The CDR3 is 12 residues long. Per the germline V gene, CDR1 is MNHNS and CDR2 is SASEGT. The CDR3: CASSPVPETQYF. As DNA, the CDR3 is TGTGCCAGCAGTCCAGTCCCGGAGACCCAGTACTTC.

The J gene is TRBJ1-1, the V gene TRBV29-1; maybe TRBD1 (6 bases). CDR3 length: 12 amino acids. V lost 3 bases to trimming and J lost 1 base, with 6 bases between them. Per the germline V gene, CDR1 is SQVTM and CDR2 is ANQGSEA. CDR3 nucleotide sequence: TGCAGCGTTGACAGGGGGAACACTGAAGCTTTCTTT. It specifies CSVDRGNTEAFF.

J is TRBJ1-1 and V is TRBV12-3 or TRBV12-4; TRBD1 matches 10 bases. This CDR3 spans 13 amino acids. V lost 7 bases and J lost 7; bases outside the gene matches: 6. CDR3 in amino acids: CASIGTGVGEAFF. The CDR3 bases are TGTGCCAGCATCGGGACAGGGGTAGGTGAAGCTTTCTTT.

V and J are TRBV5-1 and TRBJ2-3; the match to TRBD2 covers 11 bases. The trim removed 4 bases at V and 3 bases at J, leaving 10 bases unmatched. The CDR3 extends over 17 amino acids. Germline CDR1 reads SGHRS; CDR2 reads YFSETQ. CDR3 coding DNA: TGCGCCAGCAGCACCTCTAGCGGGAGGAGTCGAACAGATACGCAGTATTTT. It specifies CASSTSSGRSRTDTQYF.

The chain carries TRBV21-1 and TRBJ2-7; TRBD2, the table's D call, lacks a check against the DNA. TRBV21-1 is assigned pseudogene status. This CDR3 spans 13 amino acids. CDR3 residues: CASSKAPGGEQYF. The DNA of the CDR3 is TGTGCCAGCAGCAAAGCGCCGGGGGGCGAGCAGTACTTC.

The rearrangement joins TRBV5-1 to TRBJ2-2; TRBD1 matches 7 bases. CDR1 is SGHRS and CDR2 is YFSETQ in the germline V gene. This CDR3 has 15 amino acids. J lost 6 bases, V lost 4 bases, and 9 bases had no gene match. The CDR3 sequence: CASSLGQSYSGELFF. CDR3 DNA sequence: TGCGCCAGCAGCCTGGGACAGTCCTACTCCGGGGAGCTGTTTTTT.